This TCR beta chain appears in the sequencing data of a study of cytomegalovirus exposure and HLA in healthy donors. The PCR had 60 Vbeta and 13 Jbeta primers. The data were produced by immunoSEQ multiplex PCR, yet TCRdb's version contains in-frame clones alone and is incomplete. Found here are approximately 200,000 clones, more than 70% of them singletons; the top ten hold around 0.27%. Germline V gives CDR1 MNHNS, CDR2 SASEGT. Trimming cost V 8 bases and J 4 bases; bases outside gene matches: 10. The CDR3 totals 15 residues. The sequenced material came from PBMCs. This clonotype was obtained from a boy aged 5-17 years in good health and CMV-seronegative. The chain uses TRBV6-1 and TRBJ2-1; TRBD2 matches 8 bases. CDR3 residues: CASPTGTSPYNEQFF. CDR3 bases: TGTGCCAGCCCAACCGGGACTAGTCCTTACAATGAGCAGTTCTTC.